This is a list of T cell receptor beta chains from one sample in a study of blood T cells in healthy people across ages. MiXCR, run by TCRdb on the 5' RACE reads, gives a single entry per CDR3 protein. The sample shows hundreds of thousands of distinct CDR3 sequences, roughly 50% of them seen only once. Sequencing was performed on blood. The origin of the receptors is a man aged 40-55 years in good health. Both conserved end residues are part of each CDR3. D genes are given only for firm matches.

len	v_gene	j_gene	d_gene	CDR3aa
14	TRBV12-3/TRBV12-4	TRBJ2-4	TRBD1	CASSLDDRGHIQYF
17	TRBV5-1	TRBJ2-3	TRBD2	CASSSSWTSGGSDTQYF
13	TRBV12-3/TRBV12-4	TRBJ1-6	NA	CASSQGSNSPLHF
16	TRBV5-1	TRBJ2-6	TRBD1	CASRMDRTSGANVLTF
14	TRBV4-2	TRBJ1-6	NA	CASSRVSNNSPLHF
16	TRBV10-3	TRBJ2-3	NA	CATLSGGPPDTDTQYF
14	TRBV5-1	TRBJ2-1	NA	CASSLVTGNNEQFF
15	TRBV12-3/TRBV12-4	TRBJ2-5	TRBD2	CASRRRGVAGETQYF
12	TRBV20-1	TRBJ1-5	NA	CSASGGVEPQHF
12	TRBV25-1	TRBJ1-1	NA	CASTQDHFEAFF
15	TRBV15	TRBJ1-5	NA	CATSRGAKDNQPQHF
13	TRBV5-5	TRBJ2-1	NA	CASSPWEYNEQFF
15	TRBV13	TRBJ2-5	TRBD2	CASSPRGAGEEAQYF
16	TRBV5-4	TRBJ2-5	NA	CASSLGFGEVEETQYF
16	TRBV10-3	TRBJ2-1	TRBD2	CAIRGSGGASYNEQFF
13	TRBV12-3/TRBV12-4	TRBJ1-1	NA	CASWRDGETEAFF
14	TRBV5-1	TRBJ1-2	TRBD1	CASSLGDSALGYTF
13	TRBV7-2	TRBJ1-2	NA	CASSRDSGWGYTF
14	TRBV10-3	TRBJ2-1	TRBD2	CAIKELASYNEQFF
14	TRBV7-2	TRBJ2-7	NA	CASSFIGGFYEQYF
10	TRBV29-1	TRBJ2-2	NA	CSVAGGELFF
13	TRBV7-3	TRBJ1-2	NA	CASSNQGSYGYTF
11	TRBV30	TRBJ2-5	NA	CAWSVSETQYF
14	TRBV2	TRBJ2-3	TRBD2	CASRTGTSRDTQYF
16	TRBV7-9	TRBJ2-5	TRBD2	CASSSGLAGRGETQYF
18	TRBV6-1	TRBJ2-1	NA	CASSKGVGGLRSYNEQFF
14	TRBV5-1	TRBJ1-1	TRBD1	CASSRTGATSEAFF
16	TRBV5-1	TRBJ2-2	NA	CASSLSADPNTGELFF
18	TRBV20-1	TRBJ2-3	TRBD2	CSARVPGVSGVYTDTQYF
12	TRBV6-1	TRBJ1-2	NA	CASSEVLDGYTF
14	TRBV27	TRBJ1-1	NA	CASRLQVKNTEAFF
12	TRBV29-1	TRBJ2-1	NA	CSVVGGYNEQFF
16	TRBV6-5	TRBJ2-7	TRBD1	CASSYVTGTGGNEQYF
17	TRBV5-1	TRBJ1-1	NA	CASSLGSARNMNTEAFF
16	TRBV3-1	TRBJ2-5	TRBD2	CASSQDRASGQETQYF
15	TRBV18	TRBJ2-4	NA	CASSPYRGAKNIQYF
13	TRBV7-2	TRBJ2-5	NA	CASSPWEGREQYF
14	TRBV15	TRBJ2-5	NA	CATSRESGQETQYF
16	TRBV5-1	TRBJ1-2	NA	CASSSNDSSSNYGYTF
15	TRBV24-1	TRBJ1-5	NA	CATSDPMALNQPQHF
15	TRBV3-1	TRBJ1-2	NA	CASSPRKTLKGGYTF